This entry concerns a single T cell receptor beta chain. Its target is not known. Regarding treatment: oral pan-JAK inhibitor, 5-10 mg twice daily. The data derive from a study of CD8+ T cells in alopecia areata. The overall study: Treated patients swallowed 5 to 10 mg of oral tofacitinib twice daily. Overall study findings and caveats: In patients, TCRs were shared less clearly than in mice, and HLA may possibly be involved. Sequencing of scalp tissue also captures the resident alphabeta T cells of normal skin. Tofacitinib yielded significantly lower scalp clonality and fewer expanded CD8+ clones among the top 100.

Once RNA had been extracted, it was reverse transcribed into cDNA to act as the sequencing template. Method: immunoSEQ multiplex PCR; TCRdb's copy keeps in-frame clones and lacks some. Among about 200,000 clones listed, 50% to 60% were seen once. Trimming took 0 bases from V and 7 from J, leaving 15 bases between them. The CDR3 has 15 residues. Germline V CDR1 and CDR2: LNHNV, YYDKDF (reference sequence). V usage is TRBV15 and J usage is TRBJ1-2, with D unresolved. The origin of this receptor is a human donor with alopecia areata. The source was CD4+ T cells sorted from blood, collected at week 4, from a patient treated with tofacitinib. CDR3 coding DNA: TGTGCCACCAGCAGAGACCCCGACACTAGCTCTGGCTACACCTTC. This codes for CATSRDPDTSSGYTF.